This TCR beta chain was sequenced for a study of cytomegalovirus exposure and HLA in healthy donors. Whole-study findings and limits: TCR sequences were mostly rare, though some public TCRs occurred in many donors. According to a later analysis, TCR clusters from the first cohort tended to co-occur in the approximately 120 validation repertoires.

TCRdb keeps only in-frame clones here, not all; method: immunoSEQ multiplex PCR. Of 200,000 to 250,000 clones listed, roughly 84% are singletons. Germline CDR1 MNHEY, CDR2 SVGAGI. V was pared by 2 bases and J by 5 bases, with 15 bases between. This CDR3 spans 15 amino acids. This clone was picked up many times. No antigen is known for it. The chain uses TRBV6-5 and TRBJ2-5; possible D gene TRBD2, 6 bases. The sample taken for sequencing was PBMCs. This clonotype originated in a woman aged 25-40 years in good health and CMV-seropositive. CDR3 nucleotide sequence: TGTGCCAGCAGTTACGGGGAGGAGGGCGGGGAGACCCAGTACTTC. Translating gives CASSYGEEGGETQYF.